This T cell receptor (beta chain) is from a study of neurological immune-mediated disorders. The study's findings and limits: Repertoires from 18 of 34 multiple sclerosis patients grouped phylogenetically into a related-CDR3 cluster, suggesting a possible signature. There was no clinical or MRI feature that showed an association with the multiple sclerosis repertoire cluster.

The table lists this clonotype with many counts. As yet, its antigen is unknown. Trimming stripped 5 bases from V and 0 bases from J, with 17 bases between. The CDR3 loop spans 16 amino acids. The starting material, 2 million PBMCs stored at -80 C, gave rise to the unsorted libraries. TCRdb re-analysed the 5' RACE reads in MiXCR, keeping a single row per CDR3 protein. The sample shows 55,000 to 75,000 distinct CDR3 sequences, roughly 5% of them seen only once. Sequenced: PBMCs. The V gene is TRBV12-3 or TRBV12-4, the J gene TRBJ2-7; TRBD1 or TRBD2 may be the D gene (5 bases each). The receptor comes from a woman younger than 45 with multiple sclerosis. The CDR3 coding sequence is TGTGCCAGCAGTAACGCAGGGTTTGGGAGCTCCTACGAGCAGTACTTC. Translation gives CASSNAGFGSSYEQYF.